A selection of T cell receptor beta chains follows, all from one sample in a study of CD8 T cells in ankylosing spondylitis. A single record per CDR3 protein comes from TCRdb applying MiXCR to the 5' RACE reads. The repertoire consists of 300,000 to 400,000 distinct CDR3 sequences, with 11% occurring once and the leading ten covering roughly 9%. Source material: blood, either unsorted or a sorted T cell fraction (not recorded which). The receptors come from a female donor with ankylosing spondylitis or in good health (not recorded which). The CDR3 runs from the conserved cysteine through the conserved F or W. A D gene is named only where the DNA matches it firmly. Some rows mark clone size as missing; the rest say once, few, many or name a class of expanded clone.

CDR3nt: TGCGCCAGCAGCCAGCGACAGGGTAGTTACTACACTGAAGCTTTCTTT
CDR3aa: CASSQRQGSYYTEAFF
j_gene: TRBJ1-1
v_gene: TRBV4-1
d_gene: TRBD1
abundance: few

CDR3nt: TGTGCCAGCAGTTTACTTCTTCCGTCGGGGTCACCCCTCCACTTT
CDR3aa: CASSLLLPSGSPLHF
j_gene: TRBJ1-6
v_gene: TRBV28
d_gene: NA
abundance: few

CDR3nt: TGCAGCGTTGACGGTAACACAGGGCACACTGAAGCTTTCTTT
CDR3aa: CSVDGNTGHTEAFF
j_gene: TRBJ1-1
v_gene: TRBV29-1
d_gene: NA
abundance: few

CDR3nt: TGTGCCTGGAGTGTACTCGGCGGTAGCACAGATACGCAGTATTTT
CDR3aa: CAWSVLGGSTDTQYF
j_gene: TRBJ2-3
v_gene: TRBV30
d_gene: NA
abundance: many

CDR3nt: TGTGCCAGCAGCTTTGCTGGGCGCTCTGGGGCCAACGTCCTGACTTTC
CDR3aa: CASSFAGRSGANVLTF
j_gene: TRBJ2-6
v_gene: TRBV7-9
d_gene: NA
abundance: many

CDR3nt: TGCGCCAGCAGCGTCCGGGACAGGGTGTTAATCTCTGAAGCTTTCTTT
CDR3aa: CASSVRDRVLISEAFF
j_gene: TRBJ1-1
v_gene: TRBV5-1
d_gene: TRBD1
abundance: NA

CDR3nt: TGTGCCAGCAGCTTAGACCCCCATGGAAGGACCGGGGAGCTGTTTTTT
CDR3aa: CASSLDPHGRTGELFF
j_gene: TRBJ2-2
v_gene: TRBV7-2
d_gene: NA
abundance: many

CDR3nt: TGCGCCAGCAGCTTGGGAGACTTACGTGGGTGGACTGAAGCTTTCTTT
CDR3aa: CASSLGDLRGWTEAFF
j_gene: TRBJ1-1
v_gene: TRBV5-1
d_gene: NA
abundance: few

CDR3nt: TGTGCCAGCAGCTCGGCACACGCTAGCAATCAGCCCCAGCATTTT
CDR3aa: CASSSAHASNQPQHF
j_gene: TRBJ1-5
v_gene: TRBV7-2
d_gene: NA
abundance: NA

CDR3nt: TGTGCCAGCAGTCCCATATCTCAGGACCCGGAGTCCCAGTACTTC
CDR3aa: CASSPISQDPESQYF
j_gene: TRBJ2-5
v_gene: TRBV6-1
d_gene: NA
abundance: many

CDR3nt: TGTGCCAGCAGCCCGCGGGCGTCCTACAAGCAGTACTTC
CDR3aa: CASSPRASYKQYF
j_gene: TRBJ2-7
v_gene: TRBV5-6
d_gene: NA
abundance: NA

CDR3nt: TGCAGTGCCCGCTTTGCAGGGGGCAGCTACGAGCAGTACTTC
CDR3aa: CSARFAGGSYEQYF
j_gene: TRBJ2-7
v_gene: TRBV20-1
d_gene: TRBD1
abundance: many

CDR3nt: TGCGCCAGCAGTACAGGTTCCCAAGAGACCCAGTACTTC
CDR3aa: CASSTGSQETQYF
j_gene: TRBJ2-5
v_gene: TRBV10-1
d_gene: NA
abundance: many

CDR3nt: TGTGCCAGCAGAAGGACAGGGGATAGCAATCAGCCCCAGCATTTT
CDR3aa: CASRRTGDSNQPQHF
j_gene: TRBJ1-5
v_gene: TRBV12-3/TRBV12-4
d_gene: TRBD1
abundance: few

CDR3nt: TGTGCCAGCAGTCACAGCCAGCCAACAGATACGCAGTATTTT
CDR3aa: CASSHSQPTDTQYF
j_gene: TRBJ2-3
v_gene: TRBV12-3/TRBV12-4
d_gene: NA
abundance: many

CDR3nt: TGTGCCAGCAGCTTTCATAGTAGCGGGATCACAGATACGCAGTATTTT
CDR3aa: CASSFHSSGITDTQYF
j_gene: TRBJ2-3
v_gene: TRBV7-2
d_gene: TRBD2
abundance: many

CDR3nt: TGTGCCAGCAGCCCCCCGGGTCGGGACACCATATATTTT
CDR3aa: CASSPPGRDTIYF
j_gene: TRBJ1-3
v_gene: TRBV7-6
d_gene: NA
abundance: many

CDR3nt: TGCAGTGCTAGAGGGACCGGGACAGGGAACACAGATACGCAGTATTTT
CDR3aa: CSARGTGTGNTDTQYF
j_gene: TRBJ2-3
v_gene: TRBV20-1
d_gene: TRBD1
abundance: many

CDR3nt: TGCAGCGTGACAGGAGCCTCCCAAGAGACCCAGTACTTC
CDR3aa: CSVTGASQETQYF
j_gene: TRBJ2-5
v_gene: TRBV29-1
d_gene: NA
abundance: many

CDR3nt: TGTGCCAGCAGCTTAAACTTCCTAGGGGACGAGCAGTACTTC
CDR3aa: CASSLNFLGDEQYF
j_gene: TRBJ2-7
v_gene: TRBV7-2
d_gene: NA
abundance: many

CDR3nt: TGTGCCTGGAGCCCGGGACTAGCGGGGCCCTACGAGCAGTACTTC
CDR3aa: CAWSPGLAGPYEQYF
j_gene: TRBJ2-7
v_gene: TRBV30
d_gene: TRBD2
abundance: NA

CDR3nt: TGTGCCAGCGCAAGCTTACCAGGAATAGCGGGGGGGGGTGAGACCCAGTACTTC
CDR3aa: CASASLPGIAGGGETQYF
j_gene: TRBJ2-5
v_gene: TRBV6-1
d_gene: TRBD2
abundance: few

CDR3nt: TGTGCCAGCAGTTCCGACGGGAGCTCTGGAAACACCATATATTTT
CDR3aa: CASSSDGSSGNTIYF
j_gene: TRBJ1-3
v_gene: TRBV6-5
d_gene: NA
abundance: many

CDR3nt: TGTGCCACCAGCTCCCGTCGACAGGTTGGGGAAGCTTTCTTT
CDR3aa: CATSSRRQVGEAFF
j_gene: TRBJ1-1
v_gene: TRBV15
d_gene: NA
abundance: many

CDR3nt: TGCGCCAGCAGCTTAAGTCGGCCGGGGTGGAATGAGCAGTTCTTC
CDR3aa: CASSLSRPGWNEQFF
j_gene: TRBJ2-1
v_gene: TRBV5-1
d_gene: NA
abundance: many

CDR3nt: TGCGCCAGCAGCTTAGGAGGGGCACAGAACACCGGGGAGCTGTTTTTT
CDR3aa: CASSLGGAQNTGELFF
j_gene: TRBJ2-2
v_gene: TRBV5-1
d_gene: NA
abundance: many

CDR3nt: TGTGCCAGCAGCTTAGTTTCGGCGGGAGCTGGTCATGAGCAGTTCTTC
CDR3aa: CASSLVSAGAGHEQFF
j_gene: TRBJ2-1
v_gene: TRBV7-8
d_gene: TRBD2
abundance: many

CDR3nt: TGTGCCAGCCTACAGGGAAATCAGCCCCAGCATTTT
CDR3aa: CASLQGNQPQHF
j_gene: TRBJ1-5
v_gene: TRBV28
d_gene: NA
abundance: many

CDR3nt: TGTGCCAGCAGTTCCCTCGAATCGATACGTGACCATGCGGGACGGGTGGGCAATCAGCCCCAGCATTTT
CDR3aa: CASSSLESIRDHAGRVGNQPQHF
j_gene: TRBJ1-5
v_gene: TRBV28
d_gene: NA
abundance: few

CDR3nt: TGCAGTGCTGCCGTCGGACAGTTTGTATCGGATACGCAGTATTTT
CDR3aa: CSAAVGQFVSDTQYF
j_gene: TRBJ2-3
v_gene: TRBV20-1
d_gene: NA
abundance: few

CDR3nt: TGTGCCAGCAGCTTAGTGGGTCAGGTTGATACGCAGTATTTT
CDR3aa: CASSLVGQVDTQYF
j_gene: TRBJ2-3
v_gene: TRBV7-9
d_gene: NA
abundance: few

CDR3nt: TGTGCCAGCAGCCTAAGAAGGGACAGACCCGACAATGAGCAGTTCTTC
CDR3aa: CASSLRRDRPDNEQFF
j_gene: TRBJ2-1
v_gene: TRBV21-1
d_gene: NA
abundance: many

CDR3nt: TGTGCCAGCAGTCCAGACAGGGGGCGGGTTGGTCAGCCCCAGCATTTT
CDR3aa: CASSPDRGRVGQPQHF
j_gene: TRBJ1-5
v_gene: TRBV6-1
d_gene: TRBD1
abundance: NA

CDR3nt: TGCGCCAGCAGCCAAGATGTAGGGGGGAGCACCGGGGAGCTGTTTTTT
CDR3aa: CASSQDVGGSTGELFF
j_gene: TRBJ2-2
v_gene: TRBV4-3
d_gene: NA
abundance: NA

CDR3nt: TGTGCCTGGAGTCGGACAGGGGGTTATGGCTACACCTTC
CDR3aa: CAWSRTGGYGYTF
j_gene: TRBJ1-2
v_gene: TRBV30
d_gene: TRBD1
abundance: many

CDR3nt: TGTGCCAGCAGCGTACACGGTACCGACTCCTACAATGAGCAGTTCTTC
CDR3aa: CASSVHGTDSYNEQFF
j_gene: TRBJ2-1
v_gene: TRBV9
d_gene: NA
abundance: NA

CDR3nt: TGCAGTGCTAGTCCGGGACTAGCGGGGGGGTTGTACTTC
CDR3aa: CSASPGLAGGLYF
j_gene: TRBJ2-4
v_gene: TRBV20-1
d_gene: TRBD2
abundance: NA

CDR3nt: TGCAGTGCTAGCCGGGCCCGGACGGATGAAAAACTGTTTTTT
CDR3aa: CSASRARTDEKLFF
j_gene: TRBJ1-4
v_gene: TRBV20-1
d_gene: NA
abundance: many

CDR3nt: TGCAGTGCTAGATCAAGGCGGGGCTACACCTTC
CDR3aa: CSARSRRGYTF
j_gene: TRBJ1-2
v_gene: TRBV20-1
d_gene: NA
abundance: many

CDR3nt: TGTGCCAGCAGCTTATGGGATCTCTCCTATGCAACTAATGAAAAACTGTTTTTT
CDR3aa: CASSLWDLSYATNEKLFF
j_gene: TRBJ1-4
v_gene: TRBV5-5
d_gene: NA
abundance: few

CDR3nt: TGTGCCAGCAGTCGGACTAGCGAGGGGGGTGAGCAGTTCTTC
CDR3aa: CASSRTSEGGEQFF
j_gene: TRBJ2-1
v_gene: TRBV4-2
d_gene: TRBD2
abundance: NA

CDR3nt: TGTGCCAGCAGTTCCCGGGACAGGGGAATAGATGAGCAGTTCTTC
CDR3aa: CASSSRDRGIDEQFF
j_gene: TRBJ2-1
v_gene: TRBV6-5
d_gene: TRBD1
abundance: many

CDR3nt: TGCGCCAGCAGCCAACCGGGACAGAGACACGAAAAACTGTTTTTT
CDR3aa: CASSQPGQRHEKLFF
j_gene: TRBJ1-4
v_gene: TRBV4-3
d_gene: TRBD1
abundance: many

CDR3nt: TGTGCCAGCAGCCCGGACAGATTAACCGGGGAGCTGTTTTTT
CDR3aa: CASSPDRLTGELFF
j_gene: TRBJ2-2
v_gene: TRBV7-9
d_gene: NA
abundance: few

CDR3nt: TGTGCCAGCAGCTTAGTAGGCAGGGATGGCGAGCAGTACTTC
CDR3aa: CASSLVGRDGEQYF
j_gene: TRBJ2-7
v_gene: TRBV7-9
d_gene: NA
abundance: few

CDR3nt: TGTGCCAGCAGCTTAGTCGGACAGGGAGGGCGGGGTGGCGACACCTTC
CDR3aa: CASSLVGQGGRGGDTF
j_gene: TRBJ1-2
v_gene: TRBV7-2
d_gene: TRBD1
abundance: once

CDR3nt: TGTGCCAGCTTAGACAGGGGGCTCCCGAACACTGAAGCTTTCTTT
CDR3aa: CASLDRGLPNTEAFF
j_gene: TRBJ1-1
v_gene: TRBV12-3/TRBV12-4
d_gene: TRBD1
abundance: many

CDR3nt: TGTGCCAGCAGCTTGTTCGGGACAGGACCCTACGAGCAGTACTTC
CDR3aa: CASSLFGTGPYEQYF
j_gene: TRBJ2-7
v_gene: TRBV5-5
d_gene: TRBD1
abundance: NA

CDR3nt: TGCAGTGCTAAGGGTGTTGGGATGTGGACTGAAGCTTTCTTT
CDR3aa: CSAKGVGMWTEAFF
j_gene: TRBJ1-1
v_gene: TRBV20-1
d_gene: NA
abundance: NA

CDR3nt: TGTGCCAGCAGTCCACCCCGCGCAGGTGGTAACGAGCAGTACTTC
CDR3aa: CASSPPRAGGNEQYF
j_gene: TRBJ2-7
v_gene: TRBV12-3/TRBV12-4
d_gene: NA
abundance: NA

CDR3nt: TGTGCCAGCAGCTTAAATCCTCAAACAGGGCAGGACACCTTC
CDR3aa: CASSLNPQTGQDTF
j_gene: TRBJ1-2
v_gene: TRBV7-8
d_gene: NA
abundance: many

CDR3nt: TGCAGTGCTAGAGGACTGAGCTCCTACGAGCAGTACTTC
CDR3aa: CSARGLSSYEQYF
j_gene: TRBJ2-7
v_gene: TRBV20-1
d_gene: NA
abundance: many

CDR3nt: TGCAGCGTAGGGGAAACTGGAAACACCATATATTTT
CDR3aa: CSVGETGNTIYF
j_gene: TRBJ1-3
v_gene: TRBV29-1
d_gene: NA
abundance: many

CDR3nt: TGTGCCAGCAGAGAATACAATGAGCAGTTCTTC
CDR3aa: CASREYNEQFF
j_gene: TRBJ2-1
v_gene: TRBV28
d_gene: NA
abundance: few

CDR3nt: TGTGCCAGCAGCGCCGGACTAAAAGAGACCCAGTACTTC
CDR3aa: CASSAGLKETQYF
j_gene: TRBJ2-5
v_gene: TRBV9
d_gene: NA
abundance: many

CDR3nt: TGTGCCAGCAGGACCCGAAGGGAGCTGTTTTTT
CDR3aa: CASRTRRELFF
j_gene: TRBJ2-2
v_gene: TRBV7-9
d_gene: NA
abundance: many

CDR3nt: TGCGCCAGCAGCTCGACTAGCGGGAGTATCAATGAGCAGTTCTTC
CDR3aa: CASSSTSGSINEQFF
j_gene: TRBJ2-1
v_gene: TRBV5-1
d_gene: TRBD2
abundance: NA

CDR3nt: TGCGCCAGCAGCTTGAATGGTTACAATGAGCAGTTCTTC
CDR3aa: CASSLNGYNEQFF
j_gene: TRBJ2-1
v_gene: TRBV5-1
d_gene: NA
abundance: many

CDR3nt: TGCGCCAGCAGATTGGACGTAACTCTCGAAAAACTGTTTTTT
CDR3aa: CASRLDVTLEKLFF
j_gene: TRBJ1-4
v_gene: TRBV5-1
d_gene: NA
abundance: many